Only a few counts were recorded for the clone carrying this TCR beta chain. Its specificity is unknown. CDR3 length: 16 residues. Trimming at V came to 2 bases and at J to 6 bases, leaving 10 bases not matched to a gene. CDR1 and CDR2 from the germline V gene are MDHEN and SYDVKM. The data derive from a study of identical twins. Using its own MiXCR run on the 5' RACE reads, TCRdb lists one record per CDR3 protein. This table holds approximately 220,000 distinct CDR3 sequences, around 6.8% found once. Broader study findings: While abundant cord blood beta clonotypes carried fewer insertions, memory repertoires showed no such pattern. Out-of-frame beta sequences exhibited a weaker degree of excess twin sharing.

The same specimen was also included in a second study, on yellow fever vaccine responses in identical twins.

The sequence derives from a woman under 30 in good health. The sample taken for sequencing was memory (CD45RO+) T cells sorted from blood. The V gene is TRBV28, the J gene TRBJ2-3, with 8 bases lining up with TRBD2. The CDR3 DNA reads TGTGCCAGCAGTTTACAGGCGGGGGGAAAGCAGGATACGCAGTATTTT. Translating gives CASSLQAGGKQDTQYF.